This T cell receptor (beta chain) is drawn from a study of T cell responses to AZD1222 COVID-19 vaccine (dated by TCRdb to the early 2020s). For the wider study: AZD1222 recipients whose second dose came at about 4 weeks and those whose second dose came at about 12 weeks were combined into one group, since spike-specific TCR depth and breadth did not differ between the two schedules. Trial participants were enrolled into age subgroups of 18-55, 56-69 and 70-plus years, which contained about 150, 27 and 61 TCR-sequenced participants, respectively. A total of just over 230 trial participants underwent TCR sequencing, of whom some 210 received two doses of AZD1222 and about 25 received two doses of the MenACWY control vaccine. Here is what the overall study found, with its caveats: Conclusions about previously exposed vaccinees were limited because only a handful of AZD1222 recipients were SARS-CoV-2 seropositive at baseline. Participants were mostly white British and included more females than males, and it was suggested by the authors that clonal diversity may have been underestimated. No day 14 peak-response samples were available, so repertoires were characterized only after the peak T cell response. Reportedly, almost half of the unique spike-specific TCRs recognized epitopes lying outside the regions that are mutated in the B.1.351 and B.1.1.7 variants. The 56-69-year group was small, and its depth increase did not reach significance, likely because of low power. A significant rise in spike-specific TCR breadth and depth was observed after two AZD1222 doses relative to day 0 and relative to MenACWY recipients. The vaccine-associated CD4 TCRs covered the entire spike protein, and the dominant responses fell in regions 160-218 and 743-854.

Turning to this clone: Its antigen has not been determined. No per-base quality is available; no much larger clone lies one base away.

The CDR1 and CDR2 encoded by the germline V gene (reference sequence) are MNHEY and SMNVEV. Taken from cysteine to phenylalanine, the CDR3 has 14 residues. The kept DNA is CDR3 alone, 42 bases in frame from the first base. V sheds 3 bases and J sheds 4 bases, leaving 12 bases between their ends. The CDR3 regions of human TCRbeta chains were analyzed by immunosequencing. The study's processing was this. Repertoire TCRs were matched against a reference library of SARS-CoV-2-specific TCRs generated with the MIRA antigen-specificity platform. Breadth was defined as the fraction of unique TCRs that were SARS-CoV-2-associated, and depth was defined as the fraction of total T cells that were SARS-CoV-2-associated. Using the MIRA data, each spike-specific TCR was assigned both to the spike region to which the TCR was reactive and to a CD4 or CD8 class. Log10-transformed breadth and depth values were compared by one-way ANOVA with Sidak's multiple comparisons tests. TCRdb's version of the immuneACCESS table is confined to in-frame rearrangements and falls short of the full clone set. An unresolved V gene accounts for under half of the shortfall where checked; the remainder is of unknown origin. For V, J and clone size, that table is used; D and trimming come from the DNA. In all, the sample holds 120,000 to 150,000 clones, and about 90% of those were seen once. The ten largest make up 5.2% of the sample.

The time point tag for this specimen amounts to: baseline before first vaccination. Samples from vaccinated people were obtained from the UK trials COV001 and COV002, which included a single-blind randomized controlled phase 2/3 trial of AZD1222 (ChAdOx1 nCoV-19) in healthy adults. Trial participant PBMC samples were collected at day 0 and day 28 after the second dose for TCRbeta chain sequencing. This clonotype was sampled from an adult in good health. The chain is made from TRBV27 and TRBJ1-2, with no reliable assignment of the D segment. This sample comprised peripheral blood, obtained on day 0 of AZD1222 vaccination. The sequenced DNA is TGTGCCAGCAGTTTTCGGGGAAATGGCTATGGCTACACCTTC. Its coded protein is CASSFRGNGYGYTF.